Below are 10 T cell receptor beta chains sequenced from a single sample in a study of Ad26.COV2.S vaccination and SARS-CoV-2 variants. Data came from immunoSEQ multiplex PCR; TCRdb stores just in-frame clones and leaves some out. The profile shows around 300,000 clones, around 89% of them singletons. Treatment specified: 19 received Ad26.COV2.S at low or high dose, single or two shots; roughly five received placebo; per-sample allocation not given. After the first vaccine or placebo injection, samples were drawn on day 63. This material consisted of peripheral blood, taken in a trial of Ad26.COV2.S vaccine versus placebo. The receptors stem from a person between 18 and 65 years old who received the Ad26.COV2.S COVID-19 vaccine or a placebo.

In this sample, this clone turned up once. The CDR3 nucleotides read TGTGCCAGCAGCCTTAAGGGAGGATTTGACTATGGCTACACCTTC. Residues: CASSLKGGFDYGYTF. The chain recombines TRBV7-9 with TRBJ1-2; no firm D call. V was shortened by 5 bases and J by 3 bases, with 16 bases between the two germline ends. The CDR3 has 15 amino acids. In germline, CDR1 is SEHNR, CDR2 FQNEAQ (reference sequence).

This rearrangement joins TRBV15 to TRBJ2-5, with TRBD2 as a possible D gene (6 bases). V was trimmed by 4 bases and J by 1 base, leaving 7 bases between them. Germline CDR1 and CDR2: LNHNV and YYDKDF (reference sequence). This CDR3 region has 13 residues. For the CDR3, the DNA is TGTGCCACCAGCAACGGGGGCCAAGAGACCCAGTACTTC. Residues: CATSNGGQETQYF.

The J gene is TRBJ2-7, the V gene TRBV27; tentatively, D is TRBD1 (6 bases). V lost 5 bases to trimming and J lost 0 bases, with 11 bases between them. Germline loops: CDR1 MNHEY, CDR2 SMNVEV (reference sequence). This CDR3 comprises 14 residues. The chain's CDR3 is CASSHRQDSYEQYF. CDR3 nucleotides: TGTGCCAGCAGTCACCGACAGGACTCCTACGAGCAGTACTTC.

The chain has TRBV5-4 and TRBJ2-5, with 9 bases fitting TRBD2. The CDR3 is 15 residues long. Unmatched junction bases numbered 4, after V lost 0 bases and J lost 4 bases. Germline V gene data show CDR1 as SGHNT and CDR2 as YYREEE (reference sequence). CDR3 residues: CASSLDSGSGETQYF. The CDR3 nucleotides read TGTGCCAGCAGCTTGGATAGCGGGAGTGGAGAGACCCAGTACTTC.

The chain couples TRBV2 to TRBJ2-7, with 11 bases that match TRBD1. The length of the CDR3 is 15 residues. V shed 1 base and J 4 bases; nucleotides not matched to a gene: 3. Germline loops: CDR1 SNHLY, CDR2 FYNNEI. CDR3 nucleotides: TGTGCCAGCAGTGAAGGGACAGGGGGCGTATACGAGCAGTACTTC. Its translation: CASSEGTGGVYEQYF.

The chain has TRBV28 and TRBJ2-2; TRBD1 or TRBD2 may be the D gene (7 bases each). V was shortened by 6 bases and J by 3 bases, with 17 bases between the two germline ends. The germline V gene has CDR1 MDHEN and CDR2 SYDVKM. The CDR3 length is 16 residues. The CDR3 nucleotides read TGTGCCAGCAGGGGAGGGACAGATTTTTACACCGGGGAGCTGTTTTTT. Translating gives CASRGGTDFYTGELFF.

In regard to this clone: Other DNA sequences in this specimen translate into the identical CDR3. This rearrangement joins TRBV28 to TRBJ2-2; D gene ambiguous. V gave up 3 bases and J gave up 1 base, with 6 bases separating them. Germline lookup yields CDR1 MDHEN and CDR2 SYDVKM. This CDR3 region has 14 residues. The CDR3 loop is CASSLSGNTGELFF. The CDR3 DNA sequence: TGTGCCAGCAGTTTGTCCGGGAACACCGGGGAGCTGTTTTTT. Full variable domain (missing parts from reference TRBV28 and TRBJ2-2): DVKVTQSSRYLVKRTGEKVFLECVQDMDHENMFWYRQDPGLGLRLIYFSYDVKMKEKGDIPEGYSVSREKKERFSLILESASTNQTSMYLCASSLSGNTGELFFGEGSRLTVL.

The DNA of the CDR3 is TGTGCCAGCAGCCAGGCGGACAGGGTAAACACCGGGGAGCTGTTTTTT. As protein: CASSQADRVNTGELFF. The chain has TRBV3-1 (or the pseudogene TRBV3-2) and TRBJ2-2, with 8 nucleotides matching TRBD1. With 3 bases clipped from V and 2 bases from J, the junction kept 5 bases outside the gene matches. Germline lookup yields CDR1 LGHDT and CDR2 YNNKEL (reference sequence). This CDR3 contains 16 residues.

The chain recombines TRBV18 with TRBJ1-1; 7 bases agree with TRBD1. Per germline, CDR1 KGHSH and CDR2 LQKENI. V was pared by 5 bases and J by 3 bases, with 3 bases of the junction left unmatched. This CDR3 has 13 amino acids. CDR3 in DNA: TGTGCCAGCTCAACAGGACAGGACACTGAAGCTTTCTTT. It is translated as CASSTGQDTEAFF.

The chain couples TRBV9 to TRBJ1-5; D gene ambiguous. The CDR3 is 15 residues long. V lost 4 bases, J lost 4 bases, and 15 bases lay in between. Germline assignment: CDR1 SGDLS and CDR2 YYNGEE. The CDR3 loop reads CASSSEGSWNQPQHF. CDR3 nucleotide sequence: TGTGCCAGCAGCTCAGAGGGCAGTTGGAATCAGCCCCAGCATTTT.